One sample yielded the 32 T cell receptor beta chains listed below, sequenced in a study of shared clonotypes between healthy human individuals. Clones were read by immunoSEQ multiplex PCR, and TCRdb kept only the in-frame ones, dropping some. The sample shows roughly 2,300,000 clones, 85% to 95% of them seen only once. Sequenced sample: naive CD4+ T cells from PBMCs. Indicated subset: CD45RA+ positively selected. Receptors originate from a man aged 18 to 30 in good health. Some clones in this sample may be carry-over from other donors' samples.

This chain connects TRBV6-5 to TRBJ1-4; 7 bases are shared with TRBD1. The CDR3 runs to 15 residues. From germline, CDR1 is MNHEY and CDR2 SVGAGI. V dropped 5 bases and J dropped 8; count of bases not matched to a gene: 11. For the CDR3, the DNA is TGTGCCAGCAGTATATACAGGGGTAGGGGAGAAAAACTGTTTTTT. Residues: CASSIYRGRGEKLFF.

The chain is built from TRBV19 and TRBJ1-3; a possible D gene is TRBD1 (5 bases). In germline, CDR1 is LNHDA, CDR2 SQIVND (reference sequence). Trimming pared 5 bases from V and 3 bases from J, leaving 14 bases between. The CDR3 contains 15 residues. The CDR3 bases are TGTGCCAGTAGTCCGCTGGGGCGAGGTGGAAACACCATATATTTT. Translated: CASSPLGRGGNTIYF. The full variable domain, its missing parts supplied by reference TRBV19 and TRBJ1-3, is DGGITQSPKYLFRKEGQNVTLSCEQNLNHDAMYWYRQDPGQGLRLIYYSQIVNDFQKGDIAEGYSVSREKKESFPLTVTSAQKNPTAFYLCASSPLGRGGNTIYFGEGSWLTVV.

CDR3 sequence: CASSAPGAGQPQHF. The CDR3 nucleotides are TGTGCCAGCAGTGCGCCGGGGGCAGGTCAGCCCCAGCATTTT. The chain combines TRBV6-5 with TRBJ1-5; D might be TRBD1 (6 bases). CDR3 length: 14 residues. Trimming took off 5 bases at V and 6 bases at J, with 14 bases between the two ends. In germline, CDR1 is MNHEY, CDR2 SVGAGI.

As concerns this clone: The identical CDR3 is also encoded by other nucleotide sequences in the sample. The chain uses TRBV6-5 and TRBJ2-7; no clear D. V was pared by 0 bases and J by 2 bases, with 11 bases between. Germline V gene lookup returns CDR1 MNHEY and CDR2 SVGAGI. This CDR3 is 15 amino acids long. CDR3 coding DNA: TGTGCCAGCAGTTACTCCCGTGGGTCGACCTACGAGCAGTACTTC. Amino acids: CASSYSRGSTYEQYF.

This rearrangement joins TRBV7-3 to TRBJ2-2, with D unclear. The CDR3 contains 14 residues. V was trimmed by 5 bases and J by 5 bases, leaving 12 bases between them. The germline V gene has CDR1 SGHTA and CDR2 FQGTGA. The CDR3 sequence: CASSATQPTGELFF. In nucleotides, the CDR3 is TGTGCCAGCAGCGCCACCCAGCCGACCGGGGAGCTGTTTTTT.

The chain is built from TRBV10-3 and TRBJ1-2, with D tentatively TRBD1 (6 bases). Trimming pared 6 bases from V and 2 bases from J, leaving 13 bases between. Germline CDR1 reads ENHRY; CDR2 reads SYGVKD. CDR3 length equals 14 residues. The CDR3 here is CAISTAGHNYGYTF. DNA of the CDR3: TGTGCCATCAGCACCGCGGGACACAACTATGGCTACACCTTC.

V and J are TRBV5-4 and TRBJ2-5; TRBD2 matches 12 bases. CDR3 length: 17 residues. Germline CDR1 is SGHNT and CDR2 is YYREEE (reference sequence). V lost 1 base to trimming and J lost 4 bases; unmatched junction nucleotides: 8. CDR3: CASSLRASGRAGETQYF. The CDR3 DNA is TGTGCCAGCAGCTTGAGGGCTAGCGGGAGGGCCGGAGAGACCCAGTACTTC.

In this sample, this clone turned up a few times. This chain joins TRBV20-1 and TRBJ1-1; 8 bases are shared with TRBD1. After removal of 5 bases from V and 8 bases from J, the junction contained 4 bases not matched to a gene. Germline V lookup: CDR1 DFQATT, CDR2 SNEGSKA (reference sequence). The CDR3 has 11 amino acids. CDR3 nucleotide sequence: TGCAGTGCTCCCAGACAGGGGGAAGCTTTCTTT. Protein: CSAPRQGEAFF.

This chain uses TRBV4-2 with TRBJ2-1; 9 bases agree with TRBD2. This CDR3 has 17 residues. In germline, CDR1 is LGHNA, CDR2 YNFKEQ. After removal of 4 bases from V and 8 bases from J, the junction contained 15 bases not matched to a gene. The CDR3 protein is CASSRTDLAGEVYEQFF. For the CDR3, the DNA is TGTGCCAGCAGCCGGACGGACTTAGCGGGAGAGGTTTATGAGCAGTTCTTC.

The chain uses TRBV7-8 and TRBJ1-2; no reliable D call. CDR3 length equals 14 residues. V lost 2 bases and J lost 8, with 15 bases in between. Germline values: CDR1 SGHVS, CDR2 FQNEAQ. As DNA, the CDR3 is TGTGCCAGCAGCTTAACCGAGAGAGGGAGCGGCTACACCTTC. Its translation is CASSLTERGSGYTF.

This clone was observed a single time. The CDR3 is CASSLSPYRGPGVRRNQPQHF. CDR3 sequence (DNA): TGTGCCAGCAGTTTATCCCCCTACAGGGGGCCCGGAGTCCGGCGCAATCAGCCCCAGCATTTT. The genes are TRBV28 and TRBJ1-5; the match to TRBD1 covers 9 bases. Looked up from germline, CDR1 is MDHEN and CDR2 is SYDVKM. This CDR3 contains 21 residues. The junction had 18 bases not matched to a gene; V was cut back by 1 base and J by 2 bases.

On this clone: The same CDR3 arises from other DNA sequences in this sample as well. The rearrangement uses TRBV28 and TRBJ1-6; 7 nucleotides align to TRBD1. Looked up from germline, CDR1 is MDHEN and CDR2 is SYDVKM. This CDR3 has 14 amino acids. V was clipped by 2 bases and J by 9 bases; unmatched bases: 4. The CDR3 sequence is CASSLGQGGSPLHF. The CDR3 DNA sequence: TGTGCCAGCAGTTTAGGCCAGGGGGGTTCACCCCTCCACTTT.

V gene TRBV29-1 combines with J gene TRBJ1-2; weak D call: TRBD1 (5 bases). V lost 3 bases, J lost 5 bases, and 10 bases lay in between. CDR3 length: 12 residues. Germline V lookup: CDR1 SQVTM, CDR2 ANQGSEA. DNA for the CDR3: TGCAGCGTTGACGGGGGTAGATATGGCTACACCTTC. Residues: CSVDGGRYGYTF.

CDR3 DNA sequence: TGTGCCAGCAGCTTCAACAGAAAACAGTACTTC. Translated: CASSFNRKQYF. The V gene is TRBV5-4, the J gene TRBJ2-7; D remains ambiguous. Trimming pared 2 bases from V and 10 bases from J, leaving 10 bases between. Germline loops: CDR1 SGHNT, CDR2 YYREEE (reference sequence). The CDR3 runs to 11 residues.

This chain joins TRBV7-2 and TRBJ2-3; 10 bases are shared with TRBD2. Germline V gene data show CDR1 as SGHTA and CDR2 as FQGNSA. CDR3 length equals 17 residues. V dropped 1 base and J dropped 6; count of bases not matched to a gene: 10. For the CDR3, the DNA is TGTGCCAGCAGCTTAGTGGGGCCTAGCGGGGGTGGGGATACGCAGTATTTT. Translating gives CASSLVGPSGGGDTQYF.

The V call is TRBV7-2, the J call TRBJ2-4, with 7 bases matching TRBD2. The V gene end was trimmed by 5 bases and the J gene end by 0 bases; junction bases not matched to a gene: 7. Germline V lookup: CDR1 SGHTA, CDR2 FQGNSA. The CDR3 is 16 amino acids. The CDR3 sequence is CASSPSGVRAKNIQYF. CDR3 DNA sequence: TGTGCCAGCAGCCCTAGCGGAGTTAGAGCCAAAAACATTCAGTACTTC.

The gene calls are TRBV5-1 and TRBJ2-7, with D maybe TRBD1 (6 bases). V was cut by 0 bases and J by 2 bases, with 12 bases left in between. CDR1 is SGHRS and CDR2 is YFSETQ in the germline V gene. There are 15 residues in the CDR3. Written as DNA, the CDR3 is TGCGCCAGCAGCTTGGCGACAGGAACTACCTACGAGCAGTACTTC. It encodes CASSLATGTTYEQYF.

V and J are TRBV19 and TRBJ2-2; no firm D call. The V end was cut by 0 bases, the J end by 3 bases, with 8 bases between. Germline CDR1 reads LNHDA; CDR2 reads SQIVND (reference sequence). This CDR3 spans 15 amino acids. The CDR3 is CASSIEFPYTGELFF. The CDR3 DNA sequence: TGTGCCAGTAGTATAGAATTTCCGTACACCGGGGAGCTGTTTTTT.

CDR3: CASSLSQYTDTQYF. The CDR3 coding sequence is TGTGCCAGCAGTCTCTCACAGTACACAGATACGCAGTATTTT. This chain connects TRBV27 to TRBJ2-3; D uncertain. The germline V and J ends were trimmed by 5 bases and 2 bases, with 11 bases remaining between them. The CDR3 contains 14 residues. Germline V gene lookup returns CDR1 MNHEY and CDR2 SMNVEV (reference sequence).

This rearrangement joins TRBV30 to TRBJ2-6; D is possibly TRBD2 (6 bases). Trimming pared 0 bases from V and 2 bases from J, leaving 14 bases between. CDR1 GTSNPN and CDR2 SVGIG come from the germline V gene (reference sequence). The CDR3 is made up of 17 amino acids. This chain's CDR3 is CAWSVAGGTAGANVLTF. The DNA for the CDR3 is TGTGCCTGGAGTGTTGCCGGGGGAACGGCTGGGGCCAACGTCCTGACTTTC.

The chain joins TRBV14 to TRBJ1-2, with 7 nucleotides matching TRBD1. Germline values: CDR1 SGHDN, CDR2 FVKESK. Germline trimming cut 4 bases from V and 4 bases from J; bases unmatched to any gene: 6. This CDR3 is built from 14 residues. The CDR3 region is CASSPQTGRYGYTF. The CDR3 region has the DNA TGTGCCAGCAGCCCCCAGACAGGGCGCTATGGCTACACCTTC.

This clone was counted between two and nine times. This chain joins TRBV9 and TRBJ2-5; D unclear. This CDR3 spans 10 amino acids. V was pared by 7 bases and J by 3 bases, with 4 bases between. Germline assignment: CDR1 SGDLS and CDR2 YYNGEE. The CDR3 reads CASGEETQYF. The CDR3 bases are TGTGCCAGCGGGGAAGAGACCCAGTACTTC.

The chain has TRBV5-1 and TRBJ1-1; D is ambiguous. V gave up 0 bases and J gave up 8 bases, with 11 bases separating them. The CDR3 spans 13 residues. CDR1 and CDR2 from the germline V gene are SGHRS and YFSETQ. As DNA, the CDR3 is TGCGCCAGCAGCTTGGAAGGAGACATGGAAGCTTTCTTT. It encodes CASSLEGDMEAFF.

The chain recombines TRBV27 with TRBJ2-7; 9 nucleotides match TRBD2. Germline V gene data show CDR1 as MNHEY and CDR2 as SMNVEV (reference sequence). V gave up 8 bases and J gave up 8 bases; unmatched junction bases: 4. The CDR3 contains 11 residues. CDR3 bases: TGTGCCAGCGTAACTAGCGGGCAGCAGTACTTC. It specifies CASVTSGQQYF.

The rearrangement joins TRBV4-2 to TRBJ1-5; weak D call: TRBD1 (5 bases). Germline CDR1 and CDR2: LGHNA and YNFKEQ. There are 17 residues in the CDR3. V was cut by 1 base and J by 2 bases, with 15 bases left in between. The CDR3 sequence: CASSQGASRGGNQPQHF. The CDR3 nucleotides are TGTGCCAGCAGCCAAGGTGCGAGCCGAGGGGGCAATCAGCCCCAGCATTTT.

Here the CDR3 DNA reads TGTGCCAGCAGCTTTTGGCAGAGAGATTATGGCTACACCTTC. Protein sequence: CASSFWQRDYGYTF. The genes are TRBV5-8 and TRBJ1-2, with D unclear. The V gene's germline CDR1 is SGHTS and CDR2 YDEGEE. There are 14 residues in the CDR3. V dropped 2 bases and J dropped 5 bases, with 13 bases sitting between them.

This chain uses TRBV14 with TRBJ2-3; D is uncertain. Germline V gene lookup returns CDR1 SGHDN and CDR2 FVKESK. Deletions cut 2 bases from V and 1 base from J, with 13 bases between. The CDR3 totals 16 residues. This CDR3 reads CASSQSGTGGTDTQYF. DNA of the CDR3: TGTGCCAGCAGCCAATCGGGCACTGGCGGCACAGATACGCAGTATTTT.

This chain links TRBV4-1 with TRBJ2-1, with D possibly TRBD2 on 6 matching bases. The V and J ends lost 0 bases and 2 bases respectively, with 14 bases between them. The CDR3 runs 17 residues. The germline V gene encodes CDR1 MGHRA and CDR2 YSYEKL. The CDR3 reads CASSQEGPAGTYNEQFF. Here the CDR3 DNA reads TGCGCCAGCAGCCAAGAGGGTCCGGCGGGGACCTACAATGAGCAGTTCTTC.

V gene TRBV9 combines with J gene TRBJ2-3; no firm D call. CDR3 length equals 16 residues. The germline gives CDR1 SGDLS, CDR2 YYNGEE. Trimming stripped 4 bases from V and 0 bases from J, with 15 bases between. CDR3 sequence (DNA): TGTGCCAGCAGCCCTACTCCGCTGGTTAGCACAGATACGCAGTATTTT. Translation: CASSPTPLVSTDTQYF.

For this clone: This CDR3 is also generated by other DNA sequences in the sample. The V gene is TRBV5-1, the J gene TRBJ2-7; 13 bases are shared with TRBD2. J lost 4 bases, V lost 3 bases, and 4 bases had no gene match. The CDR3 length is 15 residues. CDR1 and CDR2 (germline): SGHRS, YFSETQ. The CDR3 sequence is CASSSGTSGTYEQYF. The CDR3 coding sequence is TGCGCCAGCAGCTCCGGGACTAGCGGGACATACGAGCAGTACTTC.

The rearrangement uses TRBV7-2 and TRBJ2-1; D not certain. The CDR3 is 10 residues long. V was trimmed by 8 bases and J by 3 bases, leaving 2 bases between them. Germline-derived CDR1 and CDR2 are SGHTA and FQGNSA. CDR3 DNA: TGTGCCAGCGGCTACAATGAGCAGTTCTTC. Translated, it gives CASGYNEQFF.

The V and J genes are TRBV7-9 and TRBJ1-2; D gene unclear. Germline CDR1 and CDR2: SEHNR and FQNEAQ (reference sequence). The CDR3 totals 14 residues. Trimming took off 2 bases at V and 0 bases at J, with 7 bases between the two ends. As DNA, the CDR3 is TGTGCCAGCAGCTTAATGGGCGCTAACTATGGCTACACCTTC. Translating gives CASSLMGANYGYTF.